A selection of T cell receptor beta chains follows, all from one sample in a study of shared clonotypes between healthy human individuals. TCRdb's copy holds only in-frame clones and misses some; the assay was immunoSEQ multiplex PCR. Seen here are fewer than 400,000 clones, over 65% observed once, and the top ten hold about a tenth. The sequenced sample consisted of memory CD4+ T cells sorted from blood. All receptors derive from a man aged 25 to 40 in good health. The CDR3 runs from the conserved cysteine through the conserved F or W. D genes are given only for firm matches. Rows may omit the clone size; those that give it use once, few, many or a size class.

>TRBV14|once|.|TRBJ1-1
CASSPRGAVNTEAFF
TGTGCCAGCAGCCCCAGGGGAGCCGTGAACACTGAAGCTTTCTTT
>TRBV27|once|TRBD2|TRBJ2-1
CASSPSLAGGLHNEQFF
TGTGCCAGCAGTCCGTCACTAGCGGGAGGCCTGCACAATGAGCAGTTCTTC
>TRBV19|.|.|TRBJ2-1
CASSINSGRANEQFF
TGTGCCAGTAGTATTAATAGCGGAAGGGCCAATGAGCAGTTCTTC
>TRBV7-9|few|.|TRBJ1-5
CASSLEGYSNQPQHF
TGTGCCAGCAGCTTAGAGGGTTATAGCAATCAGCCCCAGCATTTT
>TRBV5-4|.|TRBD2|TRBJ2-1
CASSKIIGTSEGEQFF
TGTGCCAGCAGCAAGATCATAGGGACTAGCGAGGGTGAGCAGTTCTTC
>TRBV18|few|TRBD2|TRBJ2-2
CASSPIYLTSGSIGELFF
TGTGCCAGCTCACCAATCTATTTGACTAGCGGGAGTATCGGGGAGCTGTTTTTT
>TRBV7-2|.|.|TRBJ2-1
CASSELTSSDNEQFF
TGTGCCAGCAGCGAACTAACTAGTAGCGACAATGAGCAGTTCTTC
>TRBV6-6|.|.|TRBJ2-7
CASSSSVWQAPYEQYF
TGTGCCAGCAGTTCCTCCGTTTGGCAGGCCCCCTACGAGCAGTACTTC
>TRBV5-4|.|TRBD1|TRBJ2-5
CASSLSRGYQETQYF
TGTGCCAGCAGCTTGAGCAGGGGGTATCAAGAGACCCAGTACTTC
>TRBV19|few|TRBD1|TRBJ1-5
CASSTTGGNQPQHF
TGTGCCAGTAGTACGACAGGGGGCAATCAGCCCCAGCATTTT
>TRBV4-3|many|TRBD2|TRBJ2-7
CASSQGRGLVDEQYF
TGCGCCAGCAGCCAAGGAAGGGGACTAGTAGACGAGCAGTACTTC
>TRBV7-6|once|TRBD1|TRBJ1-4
CASSLTGSGEKLFF
TGTGCCAGCAGCCTGACAGGGTCGGGTGAAAAACTGTTTTTT
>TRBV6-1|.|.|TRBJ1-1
CASSEDKYTEAFF
TGTGCCAGCAGTGAAGACAAGTACACTGAAGCTTTCTTT
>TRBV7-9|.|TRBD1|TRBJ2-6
CAGDRTSSGANVLTF
TGTGCCGGGGACAGGACCAGCTCTGGGGCCAACGTCCTGACTTTC
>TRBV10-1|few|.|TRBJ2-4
CASSDGSAKNIQYF
TGCGCCAGCAGCGATGGTAGCGCCAAAAACATTCAGTACTTC
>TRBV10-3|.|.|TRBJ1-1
CAISRGATEAFF
TGTGCCATCAGCCGGGGGGCGACTGAAGCTTTCTTT
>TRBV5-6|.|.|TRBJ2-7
CASRSDPSSYEQYF
TGTGCCAGCAGATCGGACCCGAGTAGCTACGAGCAGTACTTC
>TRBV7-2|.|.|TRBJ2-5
CASSLMGTVTQYF
TGTGCCAGCAGCTTAATGGGGACCGTAACCCAGTACTTC
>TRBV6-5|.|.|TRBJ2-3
CASSSHFPDTQYF
TGTGCCAGCAGTTCCCACTTCCCAGATACGCAGTATTTT
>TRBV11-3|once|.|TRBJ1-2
CASSQDSRGGYTF
TGTGCCAGCAGCCAGGACTCGAGGGGTGGCTACACCTTC
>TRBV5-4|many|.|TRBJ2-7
CASSKEAAYEQYF
TGTGCCAGCAGCAAGGAGGCGGCATACGAGCAGTACTTC
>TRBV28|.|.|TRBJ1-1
CASSLKPHQAEAFF
TGTGCCAGCAGTTTAAAACCCCACCAGGCTGAAGCTTTCTTT
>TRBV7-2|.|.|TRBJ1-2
CASSFYPGALGYTF
TGTGCCAGCAGCTTTTATCCAGGGGCTCTTGGCTACACCTTC
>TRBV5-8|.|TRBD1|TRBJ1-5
CASSPTTGGFNQPQHF
TGTGCCAGCAGCCCCACGACAGGGGGTTTTAATCAGCCCCAGCATTTT
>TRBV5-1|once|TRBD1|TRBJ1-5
CASSPGTGGRNQPQHF
TGCGCCAGCAGCCCAGGGACAGGGGGCCGGAATCAGCCCCAGCATTTT
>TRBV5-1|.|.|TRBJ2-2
CASSLNGRGELFF
TGCGCCAGCAGCTTGAACGGACGCGGGGAGCTGTTTTTT
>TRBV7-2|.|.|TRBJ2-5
CASSPRETQYF
TGTGCCAGCAGCCCCCGAGAGACCCAGTACTTC
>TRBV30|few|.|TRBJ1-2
CAWSGGYGYTF
TGTGCCTGGAGTGGGGGTTATGGCTACACCTTC
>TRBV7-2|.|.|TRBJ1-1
CASSLVRGRVDTEAFF
TGTGCCAGCAGCTTAGTCCGGGGGAGGGTAGACACTGAAGCTTTCTTT
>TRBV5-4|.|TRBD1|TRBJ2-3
CASSGGQRTDTQYF
TGTGCCAGCAGCGGGGGACAGCGCACAGATACGCAGTATTTT
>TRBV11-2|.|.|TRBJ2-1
CASSSFHNEQFF
TGTGCCAGCAGCTCCTTTCACAATGAGCAGTTCTTC
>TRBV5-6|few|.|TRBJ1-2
CASSLEKTTNYGYTF
TGTGCCAGCAGCTTGGAAAAGACTACTAACTATGGCTACACCTTC
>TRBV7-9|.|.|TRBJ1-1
CASSPTGYNTEAFF
TGTGCCAGCAGTCCTACAGGATATAACACTGAAGCTTTCTTT
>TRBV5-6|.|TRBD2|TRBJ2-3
CASSGGAGVRVDTQYF
TGTGCCAGCAGCGGAGGAGCGGGAGTTCGTGTAGATACGCAGTATTTT
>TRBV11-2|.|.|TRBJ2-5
CASSPRSTREATQYF
TGTGCCAGCAGCCCGCGGAGCACTAGGGAGGCTACCCAGTACTTC
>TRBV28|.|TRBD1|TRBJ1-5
CASRKTGSQPQHF
TGTGCCAGCAGGAAGACAGGGAGTCAGCCCCAGCATTTT
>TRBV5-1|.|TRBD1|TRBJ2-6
CASSSLHGGQVGANVLTF
TGCGCCAGCAGCTCCCTCCACGGGGGACAGGTTGGGGCCAACGTCCTGACTTTC
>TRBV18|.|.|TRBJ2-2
CASSPLSGELFF
TGTGCCAGCTCACCCCTCTCCGGGGAGCTGTTTTTT
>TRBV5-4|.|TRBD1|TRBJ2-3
CASSRDREFADTQYF
TGTGCCAGCAGCCGGGACAGGGAATTTGCAGATACGCAGTATTTT
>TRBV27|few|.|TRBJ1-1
CASSLGWGPPAEAFF
TGTGCCAGCAGTTTAGGGTGGGGACCCCCTGCTGAAGCTTTCTTT
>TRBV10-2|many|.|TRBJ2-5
CASSAASLIETQYF
TGCGCCAGCAGTGCCGCTAGCTTGATAGAGACCCAGTACTTC
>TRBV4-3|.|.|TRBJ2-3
CASSQAGTGVTDTQYF
TGCGCCAGCAGCCAAGCCGGGACTGGGGTCACAGATACGCAGTATTTT
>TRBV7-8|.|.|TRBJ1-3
CASSPQAGTTGNTIYF
TGTGCCAGCAGCCCACAGGCAGGGACTACCGGAAACACCATATATTTT
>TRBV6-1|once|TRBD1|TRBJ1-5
CASSARDRGSSNQPQHF
TGTGCCAGCAGTGCTCGAGACAGGGGAAGTAGCAATCAGCCCCAGCATTTT
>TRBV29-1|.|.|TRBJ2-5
CSVGGSAQETQYF
TGCAGCGTTGGTGGGTCAGCCCAAGAGACCCAGTACTTC
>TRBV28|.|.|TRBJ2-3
CASSLSGVSSTDTQYF
TGTGCCAGCAGTTTATCCGGGGTCTCGAGCACAGATACGCAGTATTTT
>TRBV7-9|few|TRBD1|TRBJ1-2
CASITGQVNYGYTF
TGTGCCAGCATAACGGGACAGGTTAACTATGGCTACACCTTC
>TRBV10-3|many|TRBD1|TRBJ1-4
CAIRGQGAEKLFF
TGTGCCATCAGAGGACAGGGGGCTGAAAAACTGTTTTTT
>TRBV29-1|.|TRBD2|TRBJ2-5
CSGRAGQETQYF
TGCAGCGGCCGAGCGGGGCAAGAGACCCAGTACTTC
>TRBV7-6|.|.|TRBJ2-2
CASTLGTKPTGELFF
TGTGCCAGCACCCTTGGGACGAAACCAACCGGGGAGCTGTTTTTT
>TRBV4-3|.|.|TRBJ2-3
CASSQGPADTQYF
TGCGCCAGCAGCCAAGGGCCCGCAGATACGCAGTATTTT
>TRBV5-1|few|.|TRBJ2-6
CASSLDTGSGANVLTF
TGCGCCAGCAGCTTGGATACAGGGTCTGGGGCCAACGTCCTGACTTTC
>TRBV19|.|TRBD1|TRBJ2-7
CASRPGQATSYEQYF
TGTGCCAGTAGACCGGGACAGGCGACCTCCTACGAGCAGTACTTC
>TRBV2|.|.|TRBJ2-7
CASNGVDEQYF
TGTGCCAGCAACGGGGTAGACGAGCAGTACTTC
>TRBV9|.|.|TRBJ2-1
CASSVGSSYNEQFF
TGTGCCAGCAGCGTGGGGAGCTCCTACAATGAGCAGTTCTTC